These T cell receptor beta chains were read from a single sample in a study of response to subunit inactivated influenza vaccine. TCRdb analysed the RT-PCR reads with MiXCR anew, one entry per CDR3 protein. The sample has around 500,000 distinct CDR3 sequences; roughly 9.8% are singletons. The specimen was PBMCs from blood, collected about 40 days after vaccination. Every receptor here comes from a man aged 50-60 years who received an inactivated influenza vaccine. Each CDR3 is given without its conserved first and last residue. Not all rows give a size; the values are once, few, many and, for expanded clones, a class.

abundance: few; j_gene: TRBJ2-1; v_gene: TRBV20-1; CDR3aa: SAHPTGAYNEQF
abundance: few; j_gene: TRBJ1-2; v_gene: TRBV6-2/TRBV6-3; CDR3aa: ASTRRGHFYGYT
abundance: few; j_gene: TRBJ2-2; v_gene: TRBV6-2/TRBV6-3; CDR3aa: ASSYTNTYGRRNTGELF
abundance: .; j_gene: TRBJ2-1; v_gene: TRBV7-2; CDR3aa: ASSQTSGGYNEQF
abundance: many; j_gene: TRBJ1-1; v_gene: TRBV2; CDR3aa: AGGNMNTEAF
abundance: .; j_gene: TRBJ1-4; v_gene: TRBV5-1; CDR3aa: ASSPSQENEKLF
abundance: .; j_gene: TRBJ2-7; v_gene: TRBV7-9; CDR3aa: ASSPTPRAHEQY
abundance: few; j_gene: TRBJ2-1; v_gene: TRBV9; CDR3aa: ASSPDYAYNEQF
abundance: few; j_gene: TRBJ2-5; v_gene: TRBV3-1; CDR3aa: ASSQEGLAVETQY
abundance: few; j_gene: TRBJ2-5; v_gene: TRBV5-1; CDR3aa: ASSLGYHQIETQY
abundance: few; j_gene: TRBJ1-4; v_gene: TRBV7-2; CDR3aa: ASSLGPVTTNEKLF
abundance: few; j_gene: TRBJ2-2; v_gene: TRBV5-1; CDR3aa: ASSLGDSINTGELF
abundance: few; j_gene: TRBJ2-3; v_gene: TRBV7-9; CDR3aa: ASSSWWGRRADTQY
abundance: many; j_gene: TRBJ2-3; v_gene: TRBV10-3; CDR3aa: AISVLPEADTQY
abundance: .; j_gene: TRBJ2-3; v_gene: TRBV12-3/TRBV12-4; CDR3aa: ASSLVGGSRLDTQY
abundance: .; j_gene: TRBJ1-6; v_gene: TRBV7-6; CDR3aa: ASSLEGLGTNNSPLH
abundance: .; j_gene: TRBJ1-5; v_gene: TRBV5-6; CDR3aa: ASSSKGGRQPQH
abundance: .; j_gene: TRBJ2-1; v_gene: TRBV4-1; CDR3aa: ASSQAYLSTSGGERDEQF
abundance: few; j_gene: TRBJ1-1; v_gene: TRBV4-1; CDR3aa: ASSRGGQGGPEAF
abundance: few; j_gene: TRBJ2-7; v_gene: TRBV13; CDR3aa: ASSLGLDEQY
abundance: many; j_gene: TRBJ1-5; v_gene: TRBV20-1; CDR3aa: SARRDRVLNQPQH
abundance: .; j_gene: TRBJ2-5; v_gene: TRBV20-1; CDR3aa: SATGLAGGQQETQY
abundance: few; j_gene: TRBJ2-3; v_gene: TRBV20-1; CDR3aa: SAIRDSKDTQY